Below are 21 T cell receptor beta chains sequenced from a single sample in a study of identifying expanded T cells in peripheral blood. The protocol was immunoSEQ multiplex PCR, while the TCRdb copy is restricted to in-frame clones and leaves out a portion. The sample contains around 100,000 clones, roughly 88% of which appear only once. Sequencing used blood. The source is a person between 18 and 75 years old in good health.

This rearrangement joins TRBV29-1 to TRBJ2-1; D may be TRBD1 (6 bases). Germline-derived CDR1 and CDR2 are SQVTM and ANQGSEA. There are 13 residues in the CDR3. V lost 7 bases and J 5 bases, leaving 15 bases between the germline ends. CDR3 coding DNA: TGCAGCGGGCCCAGGGGTCCCCACAATGAGCAGTTCTTC. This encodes CSGPRGPHNEQFF.

As DNA, the CDR3 is TGTGCCAGCAGTGAAGGGGTAGCGAGTGCGAACACCGGGGAGCTGTTTTTT. It encodes CASSEGVASANTGELFF. The chain combines TRBV2 with TRBJ2-2, with D possibly TRBD2 on 5 matching bases. Germline V gene data show CDR1 as SNHLY and CDR2 as FYNNEI. The length of the CDR3 is 17 residues. Trimming pared 1 base from V and 0 bases from J, leaving 12 bases between.

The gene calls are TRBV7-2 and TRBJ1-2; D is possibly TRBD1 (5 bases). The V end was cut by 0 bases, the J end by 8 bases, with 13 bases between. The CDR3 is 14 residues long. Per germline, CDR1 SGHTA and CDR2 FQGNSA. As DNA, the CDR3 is TGTGCCAGCAGCTTAGCTAGTGACAGTAGGGGCTACACCTTC. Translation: CASSLASDSRGYTF. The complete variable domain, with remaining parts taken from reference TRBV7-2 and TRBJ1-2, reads GAGVSQSPSNKVTEKGKDVELRCDPISGHTALYWYRQSLGQGLEFLIYFQGNSAPDKSGLPSDRFSAERTGGSVSTLTIQRTQQEDSAVYLCASSLASDSRGYTFGSGTRLTVV.

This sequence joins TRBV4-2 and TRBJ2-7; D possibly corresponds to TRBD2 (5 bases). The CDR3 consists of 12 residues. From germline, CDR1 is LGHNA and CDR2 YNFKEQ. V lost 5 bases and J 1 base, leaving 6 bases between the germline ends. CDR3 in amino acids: CASSSGSYEQYF. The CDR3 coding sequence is TGTGCCAGCAGCTCGGGGTCCTACGAGCAGTACTTC.

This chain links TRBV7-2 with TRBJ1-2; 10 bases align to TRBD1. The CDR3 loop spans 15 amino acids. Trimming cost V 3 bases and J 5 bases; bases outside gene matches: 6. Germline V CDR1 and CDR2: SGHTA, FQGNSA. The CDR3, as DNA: TGTGCCAGCAGCTTCCGACAGGGGGCTATGTATGGCTACACCTTC. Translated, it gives CASSFRQGAMYGYTF.

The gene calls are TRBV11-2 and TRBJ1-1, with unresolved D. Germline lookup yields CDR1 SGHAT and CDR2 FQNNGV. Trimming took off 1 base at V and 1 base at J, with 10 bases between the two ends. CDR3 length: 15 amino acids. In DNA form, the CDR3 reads TGTGCCAGCAGCTTAGGCTCATGGGCGAACACTGAAGCTTTCTTT. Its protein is CASSLGSWANTEAFF.

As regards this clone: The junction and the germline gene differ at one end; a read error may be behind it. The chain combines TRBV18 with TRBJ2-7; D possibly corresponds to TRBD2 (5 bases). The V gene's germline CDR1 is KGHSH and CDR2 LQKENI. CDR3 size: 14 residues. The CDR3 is CASLPRTGTYEQYF. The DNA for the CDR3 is TGTGCCAGCTTACCACGGACGGGGACCTACGAGCAGTACTTC.

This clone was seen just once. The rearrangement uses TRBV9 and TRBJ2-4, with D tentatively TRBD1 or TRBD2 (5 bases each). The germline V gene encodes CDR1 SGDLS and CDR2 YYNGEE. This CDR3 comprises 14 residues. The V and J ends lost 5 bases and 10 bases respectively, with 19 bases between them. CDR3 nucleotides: TGTGCCAGCAGTAACAACCGGGACCGAGAAATTCAGTACTTC. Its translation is CASSNNRDREIQYF. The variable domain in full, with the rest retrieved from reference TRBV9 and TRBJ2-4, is DSGVTQTPKHLITATGQRVTLRCSPRSGDLSVYWYQQSLDQGLQFLIQYYNGEERAKGNILERFSAQQFPDLHSELNLSSLELGDSALYFCASSNNRDREIQYFGAGTRLSVL.

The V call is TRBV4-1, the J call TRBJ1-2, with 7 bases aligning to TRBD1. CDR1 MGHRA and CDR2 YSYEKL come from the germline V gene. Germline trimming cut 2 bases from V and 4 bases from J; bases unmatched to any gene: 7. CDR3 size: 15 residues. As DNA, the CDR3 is TGCGCCAGCAGCCAACCAGACAGGGAGGGCTATGGCTACACCTTC. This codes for CASSQPDREGYGYTF.

The CDR3 spells CASSPRGGKGNTEAFF. CDR3 nucleotides: TGTGCCAGCTCACCACGAGGAGGGAAGGGGAACACTGAAGCTTTCTTT. The chain has TRBV18 and TRBJ1-1; D remains ambiguous. The germline V gene has CDR1 KGHSH and CDR2 LQKENI. CDR3 length: 16 residues. Trimming took 1 base from V and 1 from J, leaving 13 bases between them.

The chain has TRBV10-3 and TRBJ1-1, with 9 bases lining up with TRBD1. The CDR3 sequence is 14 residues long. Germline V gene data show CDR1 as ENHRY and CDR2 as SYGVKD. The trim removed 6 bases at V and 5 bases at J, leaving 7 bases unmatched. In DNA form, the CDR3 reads TGTGCCATCAGCTACAGGGGGCAGGAAACTGAAGCTTTCTTT. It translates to CAISYRGQETEAFF.

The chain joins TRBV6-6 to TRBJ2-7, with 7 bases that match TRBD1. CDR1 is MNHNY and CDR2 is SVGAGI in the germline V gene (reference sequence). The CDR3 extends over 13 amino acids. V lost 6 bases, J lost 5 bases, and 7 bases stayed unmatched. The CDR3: CASSLTGFNEQYF. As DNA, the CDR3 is TGTGCCAGCAGCTTGACAGGGTTCAACGAGCAGTACTTC.

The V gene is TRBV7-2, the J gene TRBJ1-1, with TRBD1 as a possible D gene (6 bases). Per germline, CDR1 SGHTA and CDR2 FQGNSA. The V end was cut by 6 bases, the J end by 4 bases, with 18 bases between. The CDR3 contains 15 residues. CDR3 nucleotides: TGTGCCAGCAGGGTGTTCGGGGGCGCGCCCACTGAAGCTTTCTTT. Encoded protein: CASRVFGGAPTEAFF.

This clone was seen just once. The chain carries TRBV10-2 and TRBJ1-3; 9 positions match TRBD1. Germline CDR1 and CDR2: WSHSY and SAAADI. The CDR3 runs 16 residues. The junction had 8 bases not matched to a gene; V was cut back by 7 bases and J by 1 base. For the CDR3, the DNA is TGCGCCAGCATGACCGGGACAGGGTTTTCTGGAAACACCATATATTTT. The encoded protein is CASMTGTGFSGNTIYF.

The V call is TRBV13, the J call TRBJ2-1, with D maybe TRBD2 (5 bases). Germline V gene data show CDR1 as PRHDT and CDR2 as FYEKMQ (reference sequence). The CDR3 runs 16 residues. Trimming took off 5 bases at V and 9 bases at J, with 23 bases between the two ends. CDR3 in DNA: TGTGCCAGCAGCCTTACGGTTTCCACGATGGGAGTTGAGCAGTTCTTC. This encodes CASSLTVSTMGVEQFF.

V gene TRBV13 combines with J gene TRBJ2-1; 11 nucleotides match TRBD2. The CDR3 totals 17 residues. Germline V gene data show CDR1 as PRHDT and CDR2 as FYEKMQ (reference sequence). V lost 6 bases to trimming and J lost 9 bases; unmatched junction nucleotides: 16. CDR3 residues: CASSFMGISGRAGEQFF. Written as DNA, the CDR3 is TGTGCCAGCAGTTTTATGGGAATTAGCGGGAGGGCAGGTGAGCAGTTCTTC.

DNA of the CDR3: TGCGCCAGCAGTCAACGGTATTCACCCCTCCACTTT. Translated: CASSQRYSPLHF. This chain joins TRBV23-1 and TRBJ1-6; D ambiguous. TRBV23-1 is an ORF for which the function is uncertain. Trimming stripped 2 bases from V and 8 bases from J, with 4 bases between. CDR3 length: 12 residues.

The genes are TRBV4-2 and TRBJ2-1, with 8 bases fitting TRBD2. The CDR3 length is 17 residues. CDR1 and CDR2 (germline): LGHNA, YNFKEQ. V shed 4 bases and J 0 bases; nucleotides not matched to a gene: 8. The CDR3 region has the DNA TGTGCCAGCAGCCGTGTTCTAGCGGGTGGCTCCTACAATGAGCAGTTCTTC. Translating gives CASSRVLAGGSYNEQFF.

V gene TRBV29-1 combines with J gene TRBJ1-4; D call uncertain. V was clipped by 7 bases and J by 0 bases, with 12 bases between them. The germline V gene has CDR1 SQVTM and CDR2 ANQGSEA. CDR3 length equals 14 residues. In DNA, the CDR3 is TGCAGCGCTCTCGTGGGTGCAACTAATGAAAAACTGTTTTTT. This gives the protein CSALVGATNEKLFF.

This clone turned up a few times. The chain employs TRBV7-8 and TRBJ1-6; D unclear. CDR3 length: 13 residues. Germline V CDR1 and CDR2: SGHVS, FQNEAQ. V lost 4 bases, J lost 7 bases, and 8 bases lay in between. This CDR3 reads CASSYNGNSPLHF. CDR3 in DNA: TGTGCCAGCAGCTACAACGGGAATTCACCCCTCCACTTT.

DNA for the CDR3: TGTGCCAGCAGGACACAGGGGCGAGAGACCCAGTACTTC. Its protein product is CASRTQGRETQYF. This chain connects TRBV28 to TRBJ2-5, with 7 positions matching TRBD1. This CDR3 is 13 amino acids long. Germline V gene data show CDR1 as MDHEN and CDR2 as SYDVKM. Trimming removed 6 bases from V and 4 bases from J; junction bases left unmatched: 5.